This paragraph reports one TCR beta chain. This CDR3 contains 15 residues. V was trimmed by 1 base and J by 2 bases, leaving 12 bases between them. The germline V gene has CDR1 SGHRS and CDR2 YFSETQ. This sample was included in a study of OX40 agonist ivuxolimab in advanced cancers. Using immunoSEQ multiplex PCR, the repertoire was profiled, and TCRdb retains in-frame clones only, with some absent. The sample has around 150,000 clones, approximately 94% seen once. The V gene is TRBV5-1, the J gene TRBJ2-5; D perhaps matches TRBD1 (5 bases). The sample consisted of CD4+ or CD8+ T cells sorted from blood, taken in a trial of the OX40 agonist ivuxolimab. This receptor was taken from an adult with an advanced solid tumor such as melanoma, head and neck, liver or kidney cancer. DNA for the CDR3: TGCGCCAGCAGCTTGACAGGTCTAGGACAAGAGACCCAGTACTTC. As protein: CASSLTGLGQETQYF.